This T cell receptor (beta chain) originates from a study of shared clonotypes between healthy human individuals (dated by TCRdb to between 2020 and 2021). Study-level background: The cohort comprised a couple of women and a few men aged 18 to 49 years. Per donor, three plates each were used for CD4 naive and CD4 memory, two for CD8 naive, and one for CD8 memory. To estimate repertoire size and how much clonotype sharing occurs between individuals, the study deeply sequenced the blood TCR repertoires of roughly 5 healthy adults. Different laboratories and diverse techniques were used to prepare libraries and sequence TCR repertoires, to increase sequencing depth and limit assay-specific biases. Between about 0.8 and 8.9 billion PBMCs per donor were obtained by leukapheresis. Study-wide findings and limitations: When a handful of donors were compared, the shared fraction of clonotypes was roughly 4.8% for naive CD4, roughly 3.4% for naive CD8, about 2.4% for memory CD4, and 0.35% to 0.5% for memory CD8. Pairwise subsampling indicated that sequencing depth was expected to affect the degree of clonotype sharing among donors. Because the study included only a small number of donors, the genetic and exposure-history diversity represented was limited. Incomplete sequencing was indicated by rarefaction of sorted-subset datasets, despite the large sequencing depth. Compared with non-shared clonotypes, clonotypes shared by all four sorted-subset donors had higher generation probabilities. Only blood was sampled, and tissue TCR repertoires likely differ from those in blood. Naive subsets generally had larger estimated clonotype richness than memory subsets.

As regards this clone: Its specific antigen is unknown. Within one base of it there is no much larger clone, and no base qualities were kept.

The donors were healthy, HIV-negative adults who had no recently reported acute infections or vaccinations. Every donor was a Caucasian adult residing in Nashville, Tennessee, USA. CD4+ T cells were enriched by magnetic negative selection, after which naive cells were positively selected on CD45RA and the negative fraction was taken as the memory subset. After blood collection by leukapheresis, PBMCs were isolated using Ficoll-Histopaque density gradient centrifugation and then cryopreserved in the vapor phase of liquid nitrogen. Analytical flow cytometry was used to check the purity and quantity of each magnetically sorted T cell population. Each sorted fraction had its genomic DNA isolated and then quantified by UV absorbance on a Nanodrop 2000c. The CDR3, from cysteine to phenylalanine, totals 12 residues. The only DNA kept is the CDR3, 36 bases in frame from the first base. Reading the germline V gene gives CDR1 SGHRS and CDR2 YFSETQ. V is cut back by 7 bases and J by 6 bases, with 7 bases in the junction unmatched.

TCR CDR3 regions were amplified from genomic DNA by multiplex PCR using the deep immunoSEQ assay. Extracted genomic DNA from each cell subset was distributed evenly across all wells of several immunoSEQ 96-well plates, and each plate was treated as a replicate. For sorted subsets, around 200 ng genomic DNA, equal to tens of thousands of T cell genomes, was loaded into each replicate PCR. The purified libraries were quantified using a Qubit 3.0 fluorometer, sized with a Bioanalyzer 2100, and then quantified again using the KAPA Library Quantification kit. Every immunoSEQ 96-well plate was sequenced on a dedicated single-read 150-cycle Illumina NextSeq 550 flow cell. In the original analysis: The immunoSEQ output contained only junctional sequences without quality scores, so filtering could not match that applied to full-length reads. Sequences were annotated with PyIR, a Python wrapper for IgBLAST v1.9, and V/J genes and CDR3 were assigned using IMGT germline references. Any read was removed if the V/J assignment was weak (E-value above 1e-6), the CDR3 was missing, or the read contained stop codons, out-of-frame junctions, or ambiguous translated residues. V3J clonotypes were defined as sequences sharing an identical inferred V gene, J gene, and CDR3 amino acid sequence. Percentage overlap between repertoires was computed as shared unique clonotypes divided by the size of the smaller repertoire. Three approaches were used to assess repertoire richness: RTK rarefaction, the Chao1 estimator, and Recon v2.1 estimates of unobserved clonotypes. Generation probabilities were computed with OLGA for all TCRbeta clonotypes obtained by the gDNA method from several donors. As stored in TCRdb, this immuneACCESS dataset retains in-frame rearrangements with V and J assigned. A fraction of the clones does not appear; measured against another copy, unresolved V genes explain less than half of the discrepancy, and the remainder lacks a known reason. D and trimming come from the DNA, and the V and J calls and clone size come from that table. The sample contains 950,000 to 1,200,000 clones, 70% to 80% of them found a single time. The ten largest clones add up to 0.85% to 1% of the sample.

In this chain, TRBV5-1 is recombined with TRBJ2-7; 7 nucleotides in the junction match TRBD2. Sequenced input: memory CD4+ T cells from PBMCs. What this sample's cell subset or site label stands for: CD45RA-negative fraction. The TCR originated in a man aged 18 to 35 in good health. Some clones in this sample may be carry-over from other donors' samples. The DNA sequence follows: TGCGCCAGCTCGGGGGGAGTAGCCGAGCAGTACTTC. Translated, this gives CASSGGVAEQYF.